The present TCR beta chain was sequenced within a study of shared clonotypes between healthy human individuals. Study results and limitations: Naive subsets usually exceeded memory subsets in estimated richness.

The assay used deep level. For each subset, genomic DNA was distributed in equal portions over several immunoSEQ plates. Using immunoSEQ multiplex PCR, the repertoire was profiled, and TCRdb retains in-frame clones only, with some absent. Of a few million clones in the sample, 85% to 95% were seen once. Germline assignment: CDR1 MDHEN and CDR2 SYDVKM. The trim removed 6 bases at V and 1 base at J, leaving 12 bases unmatched. CDR3 length: 17 amino acids. Points on this clone: What it recognizes is unknown.

This receptor was identified in a man between 18 and 29 years old in good health. Some clones in this sample may be carry-over from other donors' samples. The source material was naive CD4+ T cells from PBMCs. Subset here: CD45RA+ positively selected. The chain is built from TRBV28 and TRBJ2-7; 10 nucleotides agree with TRBD1. The CDR3 nucleotides read TGTGCCAGCAGCTCTCCCCCGGGGACAGGGGCATCCTACGAGCAGTACTTC. It yields the protein CASSSPPGTGASYEQYF.